Listed below are T cell receptor beta chains from one sample, sequenced in a study of blood T cell repertoires in COVID-19. Data came from immunoSEQ multiplex PCR; TCRdb stores just in-frame clones and leaves some out. The sample carries more than 250,000 clones, about 87% recorded once. Sequencing was performed on PBMCs or T cells enriched from blood (not recorded which). Source of these receptors: a woman aged 25 to 45 who had recovered from COVID-19. The CDR3 runs from the conserved cysteine through the conserved F or W. A D gene is named only where the DNA matches it firmly. Clone size is stated in some rows and not others, as once, few, many or a class when expanded.

D	size	length	V	J	CDR3
-	-	15	TRBV19	TRBJ1-4	CASSPAGATNEKLFF
TRBD2	-	14	TRBV4-3	TRBJ2-7	CASSQDGRAYEQYF
TRBD1	once	17	TRBV4-3	TRBJ1-5	CASSQGYRQGAAQPQHF
TRBD1	-	13	TRBV11-1	TRBJ2-1	CASSQDRDNEQFF
-	-	14	TRBV5-4	TRBJ1-2	CASSREQRDYGYTF
-	-	14	TRBV11-2	TRBJ2-5	CASSLHAEQGTQYF
-	-	14	TRBV28	TRBJ1-3	CASSSSREGNTIYF
-	-	15	TRBV6-1	TRBJ2-1	CASSEAWTDNNEQFF
TRBD1	-	14	TRBV7-2	TRBJ1-2	CASSLAGGWYGYTF
TRBD2	-	14	TRBV7-9	TRBJ2-1	CASSNRDYGGEQFF